This paragraph reports one T cell receptor (beta chain). One Seattle source followed patients from active infection through their disease course. Original handling: Amplification of reference gene primers was used by the study to estimate nucleated cell counts. Only in-frame clones appear in the TCRdb table, and some are missing; sequencing was by immunoSEQ multiplex PCR. V and J calls and clone size are copied from that table; D and trimming were computed from the DNA. The sample yields a few hundred thousand clones, roughly 85% seen once. These data are taken from a study of blood T cell repertoires in COVID-19. From germline, CDR1 is SGHNT and CDR2 YYREEE (reference sequence). V gave up 4 bases and J gave up 6 bases, with 16 bases separating them. The CDR3 is 14 residues long.

Sample: peripheral blood. This chain uses TRBV5-4 with TRBJ1-1; D is uncertain. This TCR was sampled from a woman in her seventies with COVID-19, enrolled during active disease. The DNA for the CDR3 is TGTGCCAGCAGCGCCCCCGGGGTTCTCTCTGAAGCTTTCTTT. This codes for CASSAPGVLSEAFF.